This TCR beta chain originates from a study of blood T cell repertoires in COVID-19. Study-level background: The samples span acute and convalescent COVID-19 from the United States, Italy and Spain. The analysed material was cDNA or gDNA that came from T cells, B-cell-depleted T cells, or PBMCs.

As processed by the authors: For nucleated cells, counts were estimated from reference gene primer amplification. Sequencing was performed with immunoSEQ multiplex PCR; in TCRdb, only in-frame clones are kept and a portion is missing. That table supplies the V and J calls and clone size; D and trimming were determined from the DNA. The sample lists 540,000 or so clones, roughly nine tenths occurring once. Seattle enrolled patients during active infection and tracked them longitudinally. Deletions cut 5 bases from V and 8 bases from J, with 18 bases between. The CDR3 runs to 15 residues. Germline V CDR1 and CDR2: MDHEN, SYDVKM.

V gene TRBV28 combines with J gene TRBJ1-4; D is undetermined. The sequenced sample consisted of peripheral blood. This TCR was sampled from a woman between 50 and 59 years old with COVID-19, enrolled during active disease. Here the CDR3 reads CASSEGVTDVEKLFF. CDR3 coding DNA: TGTGCCAGCAGTGAGGGCGTTACGGATGTGGAAAAACTGTTTTTT.